This T cell receptor beta chain was profiled in a study of cytomegalovirus exposure and HLA in healthy donors. The study, taken as a whole, reports: Most TCR sequences were seen very rarely across donors, but some public TCRs occurred in many. Later on, a genetic analysis was performed. It linked a missense variant in DCLRE1C with V- and J-gene trimming of TCR beta. Excluded were some V segments that proved indistinguishable, including TRBV6-2 and TRBV6-3. The study flagged roughly 160 TCR beta chains as cytomegalovirus-associated.

Germline CDR1 MNHEY, CDR2 SMNVEV (reference sequence). The germline V and J ends were trimmed by 4 bases and 3 bases, with 10 bases remaining between them. This CDR3 spans 13 amino acids. Details on this clone: Its antigen is not known.

The primer mix had 60 Vbeta and 13 Jbeta primers. Profiled with immunoSEQ multiplex PCR; TCRdb holds only in-frame clones, not every one. This repertoire shows 150,000 to 200,000 clones, under 85% found once; its top ten account for roughly 4.5%. This sequence joins TRBV27 and TRBJ2-7, with D tentatively TRBD1 (6 bases). Material for sequencing was PBMCs. This clonotype originated in a man aged 50-59 years in good health and CMV-seropositive. The CDR3 spells CASSSTRGYEQYF. In nucleotides, the CDR3 is TGTGCCAGCAGTTCTACCAGGGGCTACGAGCAGTACTTC.